This section outlines one T cell receptor beta chain sequence together with its context. The data were produced by immunoSEQ multiplex PCR, yet TCRdb's version contains in-frame clones alone and is incomplete. The sample has approximately 46,000 clones, around 83% seen once. This sample was included in a study of radiotherapy plus CTLA-4 blockade in lung cancer. The receptor's source is a human donor with non-small cell lung cancer whose response to radiotherapy plus ipilimumab could not be evaluated. The sample was peripheral blood, taken from a patient treated with radiotherapy plus ipilimumab.

CDR3 sequence: CAIKRSGYTGELFF. CDR3 nucleotides: TGTGCCATCAAGAGATCAGGGTACACCGGGGAGCTGTTTTTT. The genes are TRBV10-3 and TRBJ2-2; weak D call: TRBD1 (5 bases). V was cut by 7 bases and J by 3 bases, with 12 bases left in between. The CDR3 is made up of 14 amino acids. Germline CDR1 reads ENHRY; CDR2 reads SYGVKD.